This record concerns one T cell receptor beta chain sequence. The source of the sample is a study of blood T cell repertoires in COVID-19. Study details: Samples of COVID-19 (acute and convalescent) were obtained from the United States, Italy and Spain. The cDNA or gDNA used as material had been derived from T cells, B-cell-depleted T cells, or PBMCs.

The CDR3 consists of 16 residues. Germline lookup yields CDR1 MDHEN and CDR2 SYDVKM. The ends lost 5 bases at V and 8 bases at J; junction bases unmatched: 10. Source study methods: The authors estimated nucleated cell counts from reference gene primer amplification. Sequenced by immunoSEQ multiplex PCR; TCRdb stores in-frame clones only, minus some. From that table come the V and J calls and clone size; the DNA was used to work out D and trimming. Counted here are approximately 200,000 clones, more than 85% occurring once; the ten biggest clones make up approximately 1.1%. The TCR comes from a man in his thirties or forties with acute or convalescent COVID-19. Specimen: peripheral blood. The chain couples TRBV28 to TRBJ1-3, with 12 bases lining up with TRBD1. The CDR3 region is CASSPGGQGARDTIYF. CDR3 DNA: TGTGCCAGCAGTCCGGGGGGACAGGGGGCACGAGACACCATATATTTT. The full variable domain, rest sourced from reference TRBV28 and TRBJ1-3, is DVKVTQSSRYLVKRTGEKVFLECVQDMDHENMFWYRQDPGLGLRLIYFSYDVKMKEKGDIPEGYSVSREKKERFSLILESASTNQTSMYLCASSPGGQGARDTIYFGEGSWLTVV.